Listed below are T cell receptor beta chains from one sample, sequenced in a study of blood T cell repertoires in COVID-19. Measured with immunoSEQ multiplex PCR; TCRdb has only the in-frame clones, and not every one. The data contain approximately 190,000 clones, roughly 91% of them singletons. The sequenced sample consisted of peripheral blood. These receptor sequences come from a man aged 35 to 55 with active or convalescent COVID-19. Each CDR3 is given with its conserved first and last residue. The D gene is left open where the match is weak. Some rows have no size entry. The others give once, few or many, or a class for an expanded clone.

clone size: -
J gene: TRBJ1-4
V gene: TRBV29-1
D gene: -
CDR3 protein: CSVSSGDEKLFF
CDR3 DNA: TGCAGCGTTAGTTCAGGGGATGAAAAACTGTTTTTT

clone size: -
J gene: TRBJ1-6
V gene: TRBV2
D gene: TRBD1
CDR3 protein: CASRGRTGGKNSPLHF
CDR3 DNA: TGTGCCAGCAGGGGGAGGACAGGGGGCAAGAATTCACCCCTCCACTTT

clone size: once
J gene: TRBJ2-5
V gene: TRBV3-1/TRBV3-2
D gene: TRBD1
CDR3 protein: CASSHGLEGGEKTQYF
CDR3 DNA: TGTGCCAGCAGCCATGGTTTGGAAGGGGGCGAAAAGACCCAGTACTTC

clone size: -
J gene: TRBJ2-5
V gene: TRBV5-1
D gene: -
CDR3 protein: CASSSEGLKETQYF
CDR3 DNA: TGCGCCAGCAGCTCGGAGGGACTTAAAGAGACCCAGTACTTC

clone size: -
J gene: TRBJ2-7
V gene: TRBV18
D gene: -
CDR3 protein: CASSPLGGISYEQYF
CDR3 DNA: TGTGCCAGCTCACCACTAGGGGGTATCTCCTACGAGCAGTACTTC

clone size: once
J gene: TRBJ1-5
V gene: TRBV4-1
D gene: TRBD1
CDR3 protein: CASSPSQGENQPQHF
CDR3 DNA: TGCGCCAGCAGCCCCTCTCAGGGGGAAAATCAGCCCCAGCATTTT

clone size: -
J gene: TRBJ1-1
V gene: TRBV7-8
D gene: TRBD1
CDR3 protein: CASSLSGGGYTEAFF
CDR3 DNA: TGTGCCAGCAGCTTATCAGGGGGTGGGTACACTGAAGCTTTCTTT

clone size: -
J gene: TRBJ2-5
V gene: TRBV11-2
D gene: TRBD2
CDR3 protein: CASSLPRLAGRGETQYF
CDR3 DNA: TGTGCCAGCAGCTTACCTCGACTAGCGGGGAGGGGAGAGACCCAGTACTTC

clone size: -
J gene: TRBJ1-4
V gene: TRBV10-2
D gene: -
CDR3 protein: CASGGPSNEKLFF
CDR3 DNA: TGCGCCAGCGGCGGTCCGTCAAATGAAAAACTGTTTTTT

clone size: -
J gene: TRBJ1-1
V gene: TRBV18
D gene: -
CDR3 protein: CASSPRAPGTEAFF
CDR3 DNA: TGTGCCAGCTCACCAAGAGCGCCGGGGACTGAAGCTTTCTTT

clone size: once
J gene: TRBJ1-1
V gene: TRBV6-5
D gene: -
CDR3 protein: CASSGTRNTEAFF
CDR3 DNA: TGTGCCAGCAGCGGGACAAGGAACACTGAAGCTTTCTTT

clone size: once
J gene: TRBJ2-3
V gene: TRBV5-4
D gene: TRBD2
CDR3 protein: CASSLAGRSSTDTQYF
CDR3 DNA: TGTGCCAGCAGCTTAGCGGGGAGATCTAGCACAGATACGCAGTATTTT

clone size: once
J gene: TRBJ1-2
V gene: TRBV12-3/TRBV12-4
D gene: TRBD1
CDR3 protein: CASRGDRFGGYTF
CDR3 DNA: TGTGCCAGCAGGGGGGACAGGTTTGGTGGCTACACCTTC

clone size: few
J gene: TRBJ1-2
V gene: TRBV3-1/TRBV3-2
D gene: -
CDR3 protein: CASSQRTGQANYGYTF
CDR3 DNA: TGTGCCAGCAGCCAGCGCACGGGACAAGCTAACTATGGCTACACCTTC

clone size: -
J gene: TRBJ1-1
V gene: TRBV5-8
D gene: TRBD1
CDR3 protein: CASSFSYGTGNTEAFF
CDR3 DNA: TGTGCCAGCAGCTTTTCTTACGGGACAGGGAACACTGAAGCTTTCTTT

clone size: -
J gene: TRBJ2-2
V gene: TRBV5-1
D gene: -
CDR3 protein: CASSPKTGNTGELFF
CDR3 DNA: TGCGCCAGCAGCCCAAAGACAGGAAACACCGGGGAGCTGTTTTTT

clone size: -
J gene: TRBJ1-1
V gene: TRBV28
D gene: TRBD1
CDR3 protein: CASSLPGTGGSVAFF
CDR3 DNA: TGTGCCAGCAGTTTACCCGGGACAGGGGGATCGGTAGCTTTCTTT